The rows below give T cell receptor beta chains drawn from one sample of a study of shared clonotypes between healthy human individuals. Clones were read by immunoSEQ multiplex PCR, and TCRdb kept only the in-frame ones, dropping some. The sample comprises fewer than 1 million clones, roughly 96% of which are singletons, and around 0.21% rests with the top ten. Source material: naive CD8+ T cells sorted from blood. The origin of the receptors is a man aged 25 to 40 in good health. CDR3s include the opening cysteine and the closing phenylalanine or tryptophan. Fields, in order: V gene, D gene, clone size, J gene, CDR3 DNA, CDR3 protein. D genes are given only for firm matches. Some rows mark clone size as missing; the rest say once, few, many or name a class of expanded clone.

TRBV30	.	.	TRBJ1-5	TGTGCCTGTTCAAGAGGCCAGCCCCAGCATTTT	CACSRGQPQHF
TRBV7-8	.	once	TRBJ2-3	TGTGCCAGCAGCTTAGAAGGGAGGAACACAGATACGCAGTATTTT	CASSLEGRNTDTQYF
TRBV19	TRBD1	.	TRBJ2-2	TGTGCCAGTAGTATACAGGACAGGGTGCGTGGGGAGCTGTTTTTT	CASSIQDRVRGELFF
TRBV7-2	.	.	TRBJ1-2	TGTGCCAGCACCCAGATAATAACGAGTTCTAACTATGGCTACACCTTC	CASTQIITSSNYGYTF
TRBV5-1	.	.	TRBJ2-6	TGCGCCAGCACCCACTCTGGGGCCAACGTCCTGACTTTC	CASTHSGANVLTF
TRBV19	TRBD2	.	TRBJ2-7	TGTGCCAGTGGCCAATTAGCGGGACTCTCCTACGAGCAGTACTTC	CASGQLAGLSYEQYF
TRBV2	.	once	TRBJ1-5	TGTGCCAGCAGTCCGGAAATCACTGCCAATCAGCCCCAGCATTTT	CASSPEITANQPQHF
TRBV27	.	.	TRBJ2-3	TGTGCCAGCAGCCGAAACGGGAGAGATACGCAGTATTTT	CASSRNGRDTQYF
TRBV27	TRBD1	.	TRBJ2-7	TGTGCCAGCAGTTTGGTTCAGGGGGCGAGGGAGCAGTACTTC	CASSLVQGAREQYF
TRBV5-4	TRBD1	.	TRBJ1-2	TGTGCCAGCATTAAAATCGGGACAGGGGATGGCTACACCTTC	CASIKIGTGDGYTF
TRBV2	TRBD1	few	TRBJ2-7	TGTGCCAGCCGGGACAGCGTCTACGAGCAGTACTTC	CASRDSVYEQYF
TRBV5-6	.	.	TRBJ2-5	TGTGCCAGCAGCTTGGGCAGTTTGGGGACCCAGTACTTC	CASSLGSLGTQYF
TRBV28	TRBD1	once	TRBJ2-1	TGTGCCAGCAGTCGGACAGGGCCCTACAATGAGCAGTTCTTC	CASSRTGPYNEQFF
TRBV15	TRBD1	.	TRBJ1-2	TGTGCCACCAGCAGTAAGCGAGGACAGGATGATGGCTACACCTTC	CATSSKRGQDDGYTF
TRBV5-8	.	.	TRBJ1-1	TGTGCCAGCAGCTCATCCTTAGACACTGAAGCTTTCTTT	CASSSSLDTEAFF
TRBV19	TRBD2	.	TRBJ2-1	TGTGCCAGTAGTGCACTAGCGGGAGGCTATGAGCAGTTCTTC	CASSALAGGYEQFF
TRBV2	TRBD2	.	TRBJ2-7	TGTGCCAGCAGCGGAGGGGGACTAGCGGTTATCCACTACGAGCAGTACTTC	CASSGGGLAVIHYEQYF
TRBV5-5	.	.	TRBJ2-3	TGTGCCAGCAGTCAATCCTGGAACACACACCCGGATACGCAGTATTTT	CASSQSWNTHPDTQYF
TRBV4-3	.	.	TRBJ2-7	TGCGCCAGCAGCCCGATGCTAGGGGCCTACGAGCAGTACTTC	CASSPMLGAYEQYF
TRBV9	.	.	TRBJ2-3	TGTGCCAGCAGCGTAGATGCAGATACGCAGTATTTT	CASSVDADTQYF
TRBV7-9	.	.	TRBJ2-7	TGTGCCAGCAGCCCCCCTAGCTCGGGTCATACCTACGAGCAGTACTTC	CASSPPSSGHTYEQYF
TRBV5-8	TRBD2	.	TRBJ2-1	TGTGCCAGCAGCTTAGGGATTCTAGCGGGAGGGATCGAAAATGAGCAGTTCTTC	CASSLGILAGGIENEQFF
TRBV6-5	.	.	TRBJ2-3	TGTGCCAGCAATAACGGTATCCTCCCAGATACGCAGTATTTT	CASNNGILPDTQYF
TRBV7-9	.	.	TRBJ1-5	TGTGCCAGCAGCCGAGAGGGGTTCAATCAGCCCCAGCATTTT	CASSREGFNQPQHF
TRBV29-1	TRBD1	few	TRBJ2-7	TGCAGCGTTGAAGGGGACAGGCCCTACGAGCAGTACTTC	CSVEGDRPYEQYF
TRBV7-9	.	.	TRBJ2-1	TGTGCCAGCAGCACCAACTACAATGAGCAGTTCTTC	CASSTNYNEQFF
TRBV7-3	.	.	TRBJ2-5	TGTGCCAGCAGCTTAAGTCTTTCAGAGACCCAGTACTTC	CASSLSLSETQYF
TRBV28	.	.	TRBJ1-1	TGTGCCAGCAGTTCCCCTCTCAACAGGCGGAACACTGAAGCTTTCTTT	CASSSPLNRRNTEAFF
TRBV4-1	.	few	TRBJ1-1	TGCGCCAGCAGCCCCCTATCCCCCATGAACACTGAAGCTTTCTTT	CASSPLSPMNTEAFF
TRBV6-5	TRBD1	.	TRBJ1-2	TGTGCCAGCAGTTACGGGGGACAGAACTATGGCTACACCTTC	CASSYGGQNYGYTF
TRBV7-7	TRBD1	.	TRBJ2-5	TGTGCTAGCAGCTCAGGCCAGGGGGCCCAGTACTTC	CASSSGQGAQYF
TRBV5-1	TRBD1	.	TRBJ2-1	TGCGCCAGCAGCCTAGAAGGGACAGATCGGTTGGATGAGCAGTTCTTC	CASSLEGTDRLDEQFF
TRBV29-1	TRBD1	.	TRBJ2-7	TGCAGCGTTGAAGGACAGGGTCTCTACGAGCAGTACTTC	CSVEGQGLYEQYF
TRBV27	.	few	TRBJ1-1	TGTGCCAGCAGTTTACAGCTTCACCAAGCTGAAGCTTTCTTT	CASSLQLHQAEAFF
TRBV7-9	.	.	TRBJ2-1	TGTGCCAGCACGGCAGGGAGCTCCTACAATGAGCAGTTCTTC	CASTAGSSYNEQFF
TRBV6-1	.	.	TRBJ2-7	TGTGCCAGCAGTGAAGGGGGGGCCCACGAGCAGTACTTC	CASSEGGAHEQYF
TRBV27	.	.	TRBJ2-7	TGTGCCAGCAGCCCGACTAGTTCCTTCTACGAGCAGTACTTC	CASSPTSSFYEQYF
TRBV6-5	.	.	TRBJ1-2	TGTGCCGCCACGGGGGGCCGAGCTAACTATGGCTACACCTTC	CAATGGRANYGYTF
TRBV14	.	.	TRBJ2-7	TGTGCCAGCAGCCACCACAGGGAGGGTCAGTACTTC	CASSHHREGQYF
TRBV5-4	.	once	TRBJ2-1	TGTGCCAGCAGCTTGGTTTCTGAGCAGTTCTTC	CASSLVSEQFF
TRBV5-6	TRBD1	.	TRBJ1-5	TGTGCCAGCAGCCAGGGACAGGGAAAACAGCCCCAGCATTTT	CASSQGQGKQPQHF